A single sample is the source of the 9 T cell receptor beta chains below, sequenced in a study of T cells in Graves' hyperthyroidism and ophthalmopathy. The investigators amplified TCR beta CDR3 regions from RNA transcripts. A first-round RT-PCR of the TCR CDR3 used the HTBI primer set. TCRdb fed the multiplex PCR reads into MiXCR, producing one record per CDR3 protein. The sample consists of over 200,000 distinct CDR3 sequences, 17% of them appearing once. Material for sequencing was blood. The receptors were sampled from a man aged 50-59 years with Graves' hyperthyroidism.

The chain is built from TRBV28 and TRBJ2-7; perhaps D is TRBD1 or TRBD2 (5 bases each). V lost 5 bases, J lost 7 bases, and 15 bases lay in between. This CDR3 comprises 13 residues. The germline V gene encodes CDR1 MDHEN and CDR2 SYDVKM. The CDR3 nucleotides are TGTGCCAGCAGTACCGGGGCCCCTGGAGAGCAGTACTTC. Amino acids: CASSTGAPGEQYF.

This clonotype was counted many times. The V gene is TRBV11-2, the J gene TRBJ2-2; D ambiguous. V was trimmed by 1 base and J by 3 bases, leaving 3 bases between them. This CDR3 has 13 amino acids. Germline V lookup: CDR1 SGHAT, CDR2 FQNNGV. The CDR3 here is CASSLAHTGELFF. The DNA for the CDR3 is TGTGCCAGCAGCTTAGCCCACACCGGGGAGCTGTTTTTT. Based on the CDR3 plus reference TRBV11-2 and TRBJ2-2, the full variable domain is EAGVAQSPRYKIIEKRQSVAFWCNPISGHATLYWYQQILGQGPKLLIQFQNNGVVDDSQLPKDRFSAERLKGVDSTLKIQPAKLEDSAVYLCASSLAHTGELFFGEGSRLTVL.

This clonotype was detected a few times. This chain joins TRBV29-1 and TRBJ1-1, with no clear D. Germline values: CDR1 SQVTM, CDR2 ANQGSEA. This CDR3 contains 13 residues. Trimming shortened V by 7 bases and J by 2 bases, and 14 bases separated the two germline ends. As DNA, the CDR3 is TGCAGCGGCCGCGTGAGCTTCAACACTGAAGCTTTCTTT. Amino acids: CSGRVSFNTEAFF.

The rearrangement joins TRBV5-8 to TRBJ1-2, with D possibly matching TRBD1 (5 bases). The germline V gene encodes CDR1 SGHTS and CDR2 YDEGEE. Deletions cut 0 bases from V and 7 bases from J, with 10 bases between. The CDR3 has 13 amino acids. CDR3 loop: CASSLEGTGGYTF. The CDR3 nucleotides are TGTGCCAGCAGCTTGGAAGGGACCGGTGGCTACACCTTC.

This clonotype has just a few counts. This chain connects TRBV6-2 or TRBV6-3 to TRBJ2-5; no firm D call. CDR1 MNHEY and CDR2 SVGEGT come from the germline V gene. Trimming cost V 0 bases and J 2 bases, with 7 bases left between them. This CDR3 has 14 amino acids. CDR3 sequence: CASSYSVQQETQYF. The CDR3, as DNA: TGTGCCAGCAGTTACTCAGTCCAGCAAGAGACCCAGTACTTC.

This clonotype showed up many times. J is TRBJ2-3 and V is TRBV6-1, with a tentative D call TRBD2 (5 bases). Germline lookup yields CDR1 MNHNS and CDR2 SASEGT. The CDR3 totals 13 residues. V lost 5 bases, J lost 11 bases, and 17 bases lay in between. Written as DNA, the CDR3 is TGTGCCAGCAGTTCCCCCGGGTCTGGGAGGCAGTATTTT. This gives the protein CASSSPGSGRQYF.

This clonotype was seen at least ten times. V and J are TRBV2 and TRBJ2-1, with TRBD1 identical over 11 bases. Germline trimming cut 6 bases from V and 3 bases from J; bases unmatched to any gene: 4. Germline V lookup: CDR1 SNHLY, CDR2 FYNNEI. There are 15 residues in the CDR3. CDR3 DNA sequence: TGTGCCAGCAGGTGGACAGGGGGCGGCTACAATGAGCAGTTCTTC. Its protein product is CASRWTGGGYNEQFF.

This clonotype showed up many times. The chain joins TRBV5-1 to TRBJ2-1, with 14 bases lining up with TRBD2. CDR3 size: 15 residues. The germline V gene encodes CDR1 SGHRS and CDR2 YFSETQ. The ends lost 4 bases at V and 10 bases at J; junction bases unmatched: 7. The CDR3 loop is CASSKGLAGVDEQFF. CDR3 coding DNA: TGCGCCAGCAGCAAGGGACTAGCGGGAGTTGACGAGCAGTTCTTC.

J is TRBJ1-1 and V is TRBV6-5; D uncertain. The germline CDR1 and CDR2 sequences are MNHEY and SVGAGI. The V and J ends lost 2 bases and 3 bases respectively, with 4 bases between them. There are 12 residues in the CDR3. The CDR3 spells CASSYRDTEAFF. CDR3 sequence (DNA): TGTGCCAGCAGTTACCGGGACACTGAAGCTTTCTTT.